These T cell receptor beta chains were read from a single sample in a study of CD8 T cells in ankylosing spondylitis. TCRdb independently ran MiXCR on the 5' RACE reads; one entry per CDR3 protein. Of a few hundred thousand distinct CDR3 sequences listed, around 7.6% are singletons. The sequenced material came from blood, either unsorted or a sorted T cell fraction (not recorded which). The receptors derive from a male donor with ankylosing spondylitis. The CDR3 runs from the conserved cysteine through the conserved F or W. The D gene is left open where the match is weak. Part of the rows lack a size; the others show once, few, many or a class for expanded clones.

j_gene | v_gene | abundance | d_gene | CDR3aa | CDR3nt
TRBJ2-7 | TRBV29-1 | few | TRBD2 | CSVTSGRGEQYF | TGCAGCGTGACTAGCGGGAGGGGGGAGCAGTACTTC
TRBJ2-2 | TRBV11-2 | . | TRBD2 | CASSSGLAGKSNTGELFF | TGTGCCAGCAGCTCGGGACTAGCGGGAAAGTCAAACACCGGGGAGCTGTTTTTT
TRBJ2-3 | TRBV10-3 | many | . | CAISPTGEGADTQYF | TGTGCCATCAGTCCGACAGGGGAGGGAGCGGATACGCAGTATTTT
TRBJ1-4 | TRBV19 | . | TRBD1 | CASAQGRDGKLFF | TGTGCCAGCGCACAGGGGCGGGATGGAAAACTGTTTTTT
TRBJ2-7 | TRBV20-1 | many | . | CSARDRTTGEAYEQYF | TGCAGTGCTAGAGATAGGACTACCGGTGAAGCCTACGAGCAGTACTTC
TRBJ1-1 | TRBV7-2 | many | . | CASNHQSDTEAFF | TGTGCCAGCAACCACCAATCCGACACTGAAGCTTTCTTT
TRBJ2-2 | TRBV6-4 | . | . | CASSDSRVAGELFF | TGTGCCAGCAGTGACTCGAGAGTGGCCGGGGAGCTGTTTTTT
TRBJ1-1 | TRBV20-1 | many | . | CSARVDSEANTEAFF | TGCAGTGCTAGAGTTGACTCGGAGGCGAACACTGAAGCTTTCTTT
TRBJ2-3 | TRBV29-1 | . | TRBD1 | CSVESQGDGTDTQYF | TGCAGCGTTGAGAGTCAGGGGGATGGCACAGATACGCAGTATTTT
TRBJ2-3 | TRBV19 | . | . | CASRRLSTDTQYF | TGTGCCAGTAGGCGCCTCAGCACAGATACGCAGTATTTT
TRBJ2-7 | TRBV7-2 | . | . | CASSSSPPIEQYF | TGTGCCAGCAGCTCCTCCCCCCCGATCGAGCAGTACTTC
TRBJ2-1 | TRBV12-3/TRBV12-4 | . | . | CASSFLSFSYNEQFF | TGTGCCAGCAGTTTTCTGAGCTTCTCCTACAATGAGCAGTTCTTC
TRBJ2-7 | TRBV4-3 | many | TRBD1 | CASSQGQGSYEQYF | TGCGCCAGCAGCCAAGGACAGGGATCCTACGAGCAGTACTTC
TRBJ2-7 | TRBV6-2/TRBV6-3 | few | . | CASSYWRAGGSLYEQYF | TGTGCCAGCAGTTACTGGAGGGCAGGTGGGAGCCTCTACGAGCAGTACTTC
TRBJ2-7 | TRBV3-1 | . | . | CASSQGQASYEQYF | TGTGCCAGCAGCCAAGGACAGGCCAGCTACGAGCAGTACTTC
TRBJ1-1 | TRBV12-5 | . | . | CASGLGRSNTEAFF | TGTGCTAGTGGTTTGGGACGGAGCAACACTGAAGCTTTCTTT
TRBJ2-2 | TRBV2 | . | . | CASRTSIRRPGELFF | TGTGCCAGCAGAACTAGTATTAGACGACCCGGGGAGCTGTTTTTT
TRBJ2-7 | TRBV10-3 | . | . | CAISFKDSSSYEQYF | TGTGCCATCAGTTTTAAGGACAGTAGCTCCTACGAGCAGTACTTC
TRBJ2-1 | TRBV5-1 | many | . | CASSYGQGPNEQFF | TGCGCCAGCAGCTATGGGCAGGGGCCCAATGAGCAGTTCTTC
TRBJ1-1 | TRBV29-1 | many | . | CSVQGGLGTEAFF | TGCAGCGTTCAAGGGGGACTAGGGACTGAAGCTTTCTTT
TRBJ1-5 | TRBV6-5 | . | . | CASSYSGGGTQPQHF | TGTGCCAGCAGTTACTCGGGCGGGGGGACCCAGCCCCAGCATTTT
TRBJ1-1 | TRBV9 | . | . | CASSVATAHTEAFF | TGTGCCAGCAGCGTAGCAACAGCCCACACTGAAGCTTTCTTT
TRBJ2-3 | TRBV10-3 | few | . | CAINTPRGSTDTQYF | TGTGCCATCAATACCCCCAGGGGAAGCACAGATACGCAGTATTTT
TRBJ2-1 | TRBV27 | . | TRBD2 | CASSFPPGLAGDEQFF | TGTGCCAGCAGTTTCCCACCGGGACTAGCGGGCGATGAGCAGTTCTTC
TRBJ2-5 | TRBV20-1 | few | . | CSASEAETQYF | TGCAGTGCCTCCGAGGCGGAGACCCAGTACTTC
TRBJ2-1 | TRBV6-2/TRBV6-3 | . | . | CASSSEGSYNEQFF | TGTGCCAGCAGTTCCGAGGGCTCCTACAATGAGCAGTTCTTC
TRBJ1-3 | TRBV6-5 | many | . | CASSNSGNTIYF | TGTGCCAGCTCTAACTCTGGAAACACCATATATTTT